A single sample gave rise to the 15 T cell receptor beta chains below, sequenced in a study of blood T cell repertoires in COVID-19. Only in-frame clones appear in the TCRdb table, and some are missing; sequencing was by immunoSEQ multiplex PCR. This sample has around 250,000 clones, with around 85% found just once. What was sequenced was peripheral blood. These receptors came from a man in his forties or fifties with active or convalescent COVID-19.

The genes are TRBV5-1 and TRBJ2-7; 10 nucleotides line up with TRBD2. V lost 0 bases and J lost 0; bases outside the gene matches: 6. Looked up from germline, CDR1 is SGHRS and CDR2 is YFSETQ. The CDR3 has 17 amino acids. CDR3 in amino acids: CASSLGVAGGNSYEQYF. Here the CDR3 DNA reads TGCGCCAGCAGCTTGGGAGTAGCGGGAGGCAACTCCTACGAGCAGTACTTC.

This clone was seen a few times. The chain carries TRBV27 and TRBJ1-4; D unresolved. The V and J ends lost 8 bases and 3 bases respectively, with 13 bases between them. Germline V lookup: CDR1 MNHEY, CDR2 SMNVEV (reference sequence). CDR3 length equals 14 residues. The DNA of the CDR3 is TGTGCCAGCCGGTCGAGGGTCGCTAATGAAAAACTGTTTTTT. Residues: CASRSRVANEKLFF.

This rearrangement joins TRBV4-1 to TRBJ2-7; D is perhaps TRBD2 (7 bases). The length of the CDR3 is 14 residues. Per the germline V gene, CDR1 is MGHRA and CDR2 is YSYEKL. The germline V and J ends were trimmed by 3 bases and 5 bases, with 14 bases remaining between them. CDR3 bases: TGCGCCAGCAGCCAGAAGGGGGGGCTAAACGAGCAGTACTTC. It yields the protein CASSQKGGLNEQYF.

This chain links TRBV6-1 with TRBJ2-7; D is uncertain. CDR3 length equals 14 residues. Germline V gene lookup returns CDR1 MNHNS and CDR2 SASEGT. Trimming took 2 bases from V and 3 from J, leaving 11 bases between them. The CDR3 sequence: CASSEPWLSYEQYF. CDR3 bases: TGTGCCAGCAGTGAACCCTGGCTCAGCTACGAGCAGTACTTC.

This clone was observed a few times. The chain has TRBV6-2 or TRBV6-3 and TRBJ1-2; tentatively, D is TRBD1 (6 bases). Germline lookup yields CDR1 MNHEY and CDR2 SVGEGT. Trimming removed 4 bases at V and 0 bases at J, with 12 bases between. The CDR3 spans 15 residues. CDR3 protein: CASSFSEGANYGYTF. CDR3 bases: TGTGCCAGCAGTTTCTCCGAGGGGGCTAACTATGGCTACACCTTC.

The gene calls are TRBV5-1 and TRBJ1-2, with D unresolved. The V gene lost 3 bases and the J gene lost 3 bases, with 12 bases spanning the gap. Germline V gene lookup returns CDR1 SGHRS and CDR2 YFSETQ. This CDR3 has 14 residues. In nucleotides, the CDR3 is TGCGCCAGCAGCTCAAAAGCGGGAGACTATGGCTACACCTTC. It is translated as CASSSKAGDYGYTF.

The rearrangement links TRBV6-1 to TRBJ1-6; tentative D call: TRBD1 (5 bases). Trimming left V 3 bases short and J 1 base short, with 13 bases between. The CDR3 has 17 amino acids. Germline V CDR1 and CDR2: MNHNS, SASEGT. For the CDR3, the DNA is TGTGCCAGCAGTGACAGACAGAGCGGGTCCTATAATTCACCCCTCCACTTT. Protein sequence: CASSDRQSGSYNSPLHF.

This clone has only one observation. V usage is TRBV25-1 and J usage is TRBJ2-1, with TRBD2 identical over 8 bases. The CDR3 is 15 amino acids. Germline CDR1 and CDR2: MGHDK and SYGVNS. V dropped 3 bases and J dropped 3; count of bases not matched to a gene: 4. The DNA for the CDR3 is TGTGCCAGCAGTGACTCTCTAGCGGGCTACAATGAGCAGTTCTTC. Its protein product is CASSDSLAGYNEQFF.

The rearrangement links TRBV9 to TRBJ2-2; D not resolved. With 0 bases removed from V and 7 bases from J, the gap between germline ends came to 7 bases. CDR3 length equals 13 residues. Germline CDR1 is SGDLS and CDR2 is YYNGEE. The CDR3 loop is CASSVAPVGELFF. As DNA, the CDR3 is TGTGCCAGCAGCGTAGCTCCGGTCGGGGAGCTGTTTTTT.

The rearrangement links TRBV6-5 to TRBJ1-5; the match to TRBD1 covers 8 bases. J was trimmed by 2 bases and V by 5 bases; bases with no gene match: 5. The CDR3 is 15 residues long. Germline V lookup: CDR1 MNHEY, CDR2 SVGAGI. The CDR3 here is CASSRQGIGNQPQHF. The CDR3 DNA sequence: TGTGCCAGCAGTAGACAGGGGATAGGCAATCAGCCCCAGCATTTT.

The chain links TRBV18 to TRBJ2-7; a possible D gene is TRBD2 (6 bases). The CDR3 totals 12 residues. V gave up 3 bases and J gave up 6 bases, with 9 bases separating them. Germline CDR1 is KGHSH and CDR2 is LQKENI. The CDR3 DNA is TGTGCCAGCTCACCGGGAGGCCGCGAGCAGTACTTC. This codes for CASSPGGREQYF.

The V and J genes are TRBV6-5 and TRBJ2-5, with TRBD1 matching over 9 bases. Germline V gene lookup returns CDR1 MNHEY and CDR2 SVGAGI. This CDR3 is 14 amino acids long. The V gene end was trimmed by 2 bases and the J gene end by 6 bases; junction bases not matched to a gene: 4. The CDR3 DNA sequence: TGTGCCAGCAGTTACGAGGACAGGGGCAAGACCCAGTACTTC. This translates into CASSYEDRGKTQYF.

The chain recombines TRBV28 with TRBJ1-5, with no clear D. Germline-derived CDR1 and CDR2 are MDHEN and SYDVKM. V was cut by 5 bases and J by 2 bases, with 13 bases left in between. This CDR3 has 15 residues. The CDR3 is CASSPTRGGNQPQHF. The DNA of the CDR3 is TGTGCCAGCAGTCCTACCCGGGGTGGCAATCAGCCCCAGCATTTT. Drawing the rest from reference TRBV28 and TRBJ1-5, the complete variable domain is DVKVTQSSRYLVKRTGEKVFLECVQDMDHENMFWYRQDPGLGLRLIYFSYDVKMKEKGDIPEGYSVSREKKERFSLILESASTNQTSMYLCASSPTRGGNQPQHFGDGTRLSIL.

The V and J genes are TRBV9 and TRBJ1-5; 8 bases align to TRBD1. V shed 0 bases, J shed 6 bases, and the junction held 2 bases outside the gene matches. The CDR3 is made up of 14 amino acids. The V gene's germline CDR1 is SGDLS and CDR2 YYNGEE. CDR3 bases: TGTGCCAGCAGCGTAGCAGGGGGCGGTCAGCCCCAGCATTTT. Its translation is CASSVAGGGQPQHF.

The chain combines TRBV12-5 with TRBJ1-1; the D gene is possibly TRBD1 (6 bases). The V end lost 4 bases, the J end lost 5 bases, and 14 bases lay between the germline ends. This CDR3 spans 14 amino acids. Looked up from germline, CDR1 is LGHNT and CDR2 is FRNRAP. CDR3: CASGSTRGQTEAFF. Here the CDR3 DNA reads TGTGCTAGTGGTTCCACGCGGGGGCAGACTGAAGCTTTCTTT.